These 15 T cell receptor beta chains were sequenced from one sample in a study of blood T cells in healthy people across ages. A second PCR, run for roughly 7 to 11 cycles, used a sample-barcoded 5' primer plus a J-beta primer mix. TCRdb reprocessed the 5' RACE reads with MiXCR, giving one entry per CDR3 protein. The data contain 800,000 to 950,000 distinct CDR3 sequences, 25% to 30% of them singletons. This sample also belongs to another study, concerning T cells of mothers and their children.

Sequences were obtained from blood. The receptors shown here come from a woman aged 40 to 50 in good health.

This clonotype showed up many times. The CDR3 loop is CASSYPASGVVAGTQYF. The CDR3 coding sequence is TGTGCCAGCAGCTACCCTGCTAGCGGGGTGGTGGCAGGTACGCAGTATTTT. The chain is built from TRBV7-2 and TRBJ2-3; 9 bases fit TRBD2. Germline trimming cut 4 bases from V and 8 bases from J; bases unmatched to any gene: 16. Per germline, CDR1 SGHTA and CDR2 FQGNSA. The CDR3 totals 17 residues.

V gene TRBV12-3 or TRBV12-4 combines with J gene TRBJ2-1; TRBD2 agrees at 8 bases. The length of the CDR3 is 12 residues. The CDR3 sequence: CPGGPSYNEQFF. The CDR3 region has the DNA TGTCCGGGGGGGCCGTCCTACAATGAGCAGTTCTTC.

Only a few counts were recorded for this clonotype. The chain is built from TRBV9 and TRBJ1-1; perhaps TRBD1 as D (5 bases). This CDR3 is built from 15 residues. V gave up 0 bases and J gave up 0 bases, with 9 bases separating them. The germline CDR1 and CDR2 sequences are SGDLS and YYNGEE. CDR3 region: CASSVVQGLNTEAFF. The CDR3 DNA reads as TGTGCCAGCAGCGTAGTGCAGGGTTTGAACACTGAAGCTTTCTTT.

The V and J genes are TRBV3-1 and TRBJ2-1, with D possibly being TRBD1 or TRBD2 (7 bases each). The germline V gene encodes CDR1 LGHDT and CDR2 YNNKEL (reference sequence). The ends were cut back, 0 bases at V and 11 bases at J, with 20 bases in the middle. The CDR3 covers 16 residues. This CDR3 reads CASSQDMGRGGDQQFF. CDR3 bases: TGTGCCAGCAGCCAAGATATGGGCAGGGGGGGCGATCAGCAGTTCTTC.

The chain carries TRBV24-1 and TRBJ2-1, with 15 bases lining up with TRBD2. The germline gives CDR1 KGHDR, CDR2 SFDVKD. J lost 6 bases, V lost 3 bases, and 2 bases had no gene match. The CDR3 is 16 amino acids. CDR3 nucleotides: TGTGCCACCAGTGATCTGGGACTAGCGGGGGGCAATGAGCAGTTCTTC. This codes for CATSDLGLAGGNEQFF.

The genes are TRBV5-1 and TRBJ2-1, with 7 nucleotides matching TRBD1. CDR1 is SGHRS and CDR2 is YFSETQ in the germline V gene. CDR3 length: 15 amino acids. The ends lost 0 bases at V and 4 bases at J; junction bases unmatched: 4. Written as DNA, the CDR3 is TGCGCCAGCAGCTTGGACGGGACAGAATACAATGAGCAGTTCTTC. It specifies CASSLDGTEYNEQFF.

This clonotype was observed at least ten times. V is TRBV12-3 or TRBV12-4 and J is TRBJ2-3; 7 nucleotides agree with TRBD2. The CDR3 consists of 15 residues. Trimming removed 4 bases from V and 0 bases from J; junction bases left unmatched: 4. The CDR3: CASSWGSGSTDTQYF. The DNA for the CDR3 is TGTGCCAGCAGTTGGGGTAGCGGGAGCACAGATACGCAGTATTTT.

This clonotype was observed at least ten times. The chain combines TRBV9 with TRBJ2-7, with D perhaps TRBD2 (6 bases). The CDR3 consists of 15 residues. Trimming took off 4 bases at V and 0 bases at J, with 14 bases between the two ends. Per germline, CDR1 SGDLS and CDR2 YYNGEE. CDR3 sequence (DNA): TGTGCCAGCAGCTTAACTAGCCGGAGCTCCTACGAGCAGTACTTC. This codes for CASSLTSRSSYEQYF.

This clonotype was counted many times. The chain is built from TRBV28 and TRBJ1-2; a possible D gene is TRBD1 (6 bases). Germline assignment: CDR1 MDHEN and CDR2 SYDVKM. The length of the CDR3 is 12 residues. Trimming cost V 8 bases and J 4 bases, with 11 bases left between them. CDR3 in amino acids: CASGQGLYGYTF. Written as DNA, the CDR3 is TGTGCCAGCGGTCAGGGGCTCTATGGCTACACCTTC.

The chain has TRBV7-2 and TRBJ2-3, with D tentatively TRBD1 or TRBD2 (6 bases each). Trimming shortened V by 4 bases and J by 6 bases, and 17 bases separated the two germline ends. This CDR3 is 15 amino acids long. Germline V CDR1 and CDR2: SGHTA, FQGNSA. The CDR3 bases are TGTGCCAGCAGCTCCCACTCCGGGGGCCAGGATACGCAGTATTTT. Protein product: CASSSHSGGQDTQYF.

The chain joins TRBV6-6 to TRBJ1-1; D not resolved. Germline-derived CDR1 and CDR2 are MNHNY and SVGAGI (reference sequence). Between the trimmed V and J ends, which lost 6 bases and 0 bases, there was a span of 8 bases. The CDR3 is 13 residues long. The CDR3 DNA reads TGTGCCAGCAGACGACTGATGAACACTGAAGCTTTCTTT. It yields the protein CASRRLMNTEAFF.

The V and J genes are TRBV20-1 and TRBJ1-1; possible D gene TRBD1, 5 bases. Looked up from germline, CDR1 is DFQATT and CDR2 is SNEGSKA (reference sequence). The CDR3 extends over 16 amino acids. V gave up 0 bases and J gave up 1 base, with 15 bases separating them. The CDR3 DNA reads as TGCAGTGCTAGAGATTCAGGGAGACCCTCGAACACTGAAGCTTTCTTT. It specifies CSARDSGRPSNTEAFF.

This clonotype was counted between two and nine times. Compared with germline, one end of the junction differs, possibly owing to a read error. V gene TRBV5-1 combines with J gene TRBJ1-2; no clear D. CDR1 and CDR2 from the germline V gene are SGHRS and YFSETQ. The CDR3 length is 16 residues. As DNA, the CDR3 is TGCGCCAGCAGTTTGGGTGCGGTGGATCAAATCCATGGCTACACCTTC. Translated, it gives CASSLGAVDQIHGYTF.

This clonotype was seen a handful of times. The chain links TRBV7-8 to TRBJ2-3, with 13 bases that match TRBD2. The V gene end was trimmed by 5 bases and the J gene end by 4 bases; junction bases not matched to a gene: 3. The CDR3 length is 15 residues. The germline CDR1 and CDR2 sequences are SGHVS and FQNEAQ. In DNA form, the CDR3 reads TGTGCCAGCAGCACTAGCGGGGGGGACGCAGATACGCAGTATTTT. Residues: CASSTSGGDADTQYF.

This rearrangement joins TRBV2 to TRBJ1-4, with no clear D. Trimming cost V 8 bases and J 8 bases, with 12 bases left between them. The V gene's germline CDR1 is SNHLY and CDR2 FYNNEI. The CDR3 length is 12 residues. The CDR3 sequence: CASRGLQEKLFF. CDR3 nucleotides: TGTGCCAGCCGGGGTCTCCAGGAAAAACTGTTTTTT.